This is a list of T cell receptor beta chains from one sample in a study of shared clonotypes between healthy human individuals. Sequencing used immunoSEQ multiplex PCR; TCRdb keeps in-frame clones, though not all of them. The table lists 2 million to 3 million clones, 93% of them singletons, with 0.36% in the top ten. Input material: naive CD4+ T cells from PBMCs. These receptors all come from a man aged 18 to 29 in good health. Some clones in this sample may be carry-over from other donors' samples. CDR3s include the opening cysteine and the closing phenylalanine or tryptophan. Each record gives: clone size, V gene, J gene, CDR3 protein. Size tells how often a clone was seen (once, few, many) or the class of an expanded clone, and some rows leave it out.

clone size: -; V gene: TRBV11-2; J gene: TRBJ2-7; CDR3 protein: CASSLVVGRPYEQYF
clone size: -; V gene: TRBV28; J gene: TRBJ2-4; CDR3 protein: CASSLAKNIQYF
clone size: -; V gene: TRBV21-1; J gene: TRBJ2-5; CDR3 protein: CASRGAGGDPTQYF
clone size: once; V gene: TRBV19; J gene: TRBJ2-1; CDR3 protein: CASSISGGLRKNEQFF
clone size: -; V gene: TRBV7-3; J gene: TRBJ2-3; CDR3 protein: CASSQTRGPDTQYF
clone size: -; V gene: TRBV2; J gene: TRBJ1-5; CDR3 protein: CASSAEGAGGQPQHF
clone size: -; V gene: TRBV28; J gene: TRBJ1-1; CDR3 protein: CASSRTNTEAFF
clone size: once; V gene: TRBV19; J gene: TRBJ2-1; CDR3 protein: CASSISSGSGPSSYNEQFF
clone size: -; V gene: TRBV6-1; J gene: TRBJ1-1; CDR3 protein: CASNPIWKGGEAFF
clone size: -; V gene: TRBV7-2; J gene: TRBJ1-2; CDR3 protein: CASSPSGINYGYTF
clone size: -; V gene: TRBV6-1; J gene: TRBJ2-7; CDR3 protein: CASSEMTRGRWYEQYF
clone size: few; V gene: TRBV30; J gene: TRBJ1-1; CDR3 protein: CAWSNGGEAFF
clone size: -; V gene: TRBV2; J gene: TRBJ2-7; CDR3 protein: CASSEAFLGQYF
clone size: -; V gene: TRBV9; J gene: TRBJ2-3; CDR3 protein: CASSVGGLRTLTDTQYF
clone size: -; V gene: TRBV6-5; J gene: TRBJ2-3; CDR3 protein: CASSYSTSGSTDTQYF
clone size: -; V gene: TRBV5-6; J gene: TRBJ2-2; CDR3 protein: CASSSNRYTGELFF
clone size: -; V gene: TRBV18; J gene: TRBJ1-4; CDR3 protein: CASSPSQMATNEKLFF
clone size: -; V gene: TRBV18; J gene: TRBJ1-6; CDR3 protein: CASSPGRSNSPLHF
clone size: -; V gene: TRBV30; J gene: TRBJ1-1; CDR3 protein: CAWRISLWGEETEAFF
clone size: -; V gene: TRBV28; J gene: TRBJ1-5; CDR3 protein: CASSSGQPGPQHF
clone size: -; V gene: TRBV5-1; J gene: TRBJ2-6; CDR3 protein: CASSLSDPSLGANVLTF
clone size: -; V gene: TRBV7-9; J gene: TRBJ1-2; CDR3 protein: CASSLGSAGDYTF
clone size: -; V gene: TRBV5-1; J gene: TRBJ1-1; CDR3 protein: CASSPSPPGTEAFF
clone size: -; V gene: TRBV6-5; J gene: TRBJ2-7; CDR3 protein: CASSAGAYEQYF
clone size: -; V gene: TRBV5-1; J gene: TRBJ2-3; CDR3 protein: CASSMGQHTDTQYF
clone size: -; V gene: TRBV15; J gene: TRBJ2-1; CDR3 protein: CATSRARSTGSEQFF
clone size: -; V gene: TRBV29-1; J gene: TRBJ2-3; CDR3 protein: CSVPEKSGYTDTQYF
clone size: -; V gene: TRBV11-2; J gene: TRBJ2-3; CDR3 protein: CASSPGLAGRTDTQYF
clone size: -; V gene: TRBV5-1; J gene: TRBJ2-5; CDR3 protein: CASSLVTGGETQYF
clone size: -; V gene: TRBV5-4; J gene: TRBJ2-5; CDR3 protein: CASSLRGVQETQYF
clone size: -; V gene: TRBV19; J gene: TRBJ1-5; CDR3 protein: CASRGTINQPQHF
clone size: few; V gene: TRBV6-1; J gene: TRBJ1-5; CDR3 protein: CASSDGAGTRPQHF
clone size: -; V gene: TRBV4-1; J gene: TRBJ2-4; CDR3 protein: CASSQVALAKNIQYF
clone size: -; V gene: TRBV10-3; J gene: TRBJ1-2; CDR3 protein: CAISETAGTRNYGYTF
clone size: -; V gene: TRBV27; J gene: TRBJ1-4; CDR3 protein: CASSLKGDEKLFF
clone size: -; V gene: TRBV19; J gene: TRBJ2-5; CDR3 protein: CASSIGTGQETQYF
clone size: -; V gene: TRBV25-1; J gene: TRBJ2-1; CDR3 protein: CASSERLGSSYNEQFF
clone size: once; V gene: TRBV4-1; J gene: TRBJ1-2; CDR3 protein: CASSQVGTGGSRYTF
clone size: once; V gene: TRBV28; J gene: TRBJ2-7; CDR3 protein: CASTPFPGQGVEGSGGIPYEQYF
clone size: -; V gene: TRBV30; J gene: TRBJ2-2; CDR3 protein: CAWTGRNTGELFF
clone size: -; V gene: TRBV5-4; J gene: TRBJ1-3; CDR3 protein: CASRSADTGNTIYF
clone size: -; V gene: TRBV30; J gene: TRBJ2-2; CDR3 protein: CAWSVYFGHSLNTGELFF
clone size: -; V gene: TRBV29-1; J gene: TRBJ1-1; CDR3 protein: CSVGGGGVFTEAFF
clone size: once; V gene: TRBV9; J gene: TRBJ2-5; CDR3 protein: CASSKTGTEETQYF
clone size: -; V gene: TRBV5-5; J gene: TRBJ1-2; CDR3 protein: CASSLGYGQGSGYTF
clone size: -; V gene: TRBV19; J gene: TRBJ2-1; CDR3 protein: CASSIAFSHNEQFF
clone size: few; V gene: TRBV30; J gene: TRBJ1-5; CDR3 protein: CAWSGRAGLSNQPQHF
clone size: -; V gene: TRBV30; J gene: TRBJ2-4; CDR3 protein: CAWGTLGIQYF
clone size: -; V gene: TRBV5-1; J gene: TRBJ1-1; CDR3 protein: CASTQNHLKNTEAFF